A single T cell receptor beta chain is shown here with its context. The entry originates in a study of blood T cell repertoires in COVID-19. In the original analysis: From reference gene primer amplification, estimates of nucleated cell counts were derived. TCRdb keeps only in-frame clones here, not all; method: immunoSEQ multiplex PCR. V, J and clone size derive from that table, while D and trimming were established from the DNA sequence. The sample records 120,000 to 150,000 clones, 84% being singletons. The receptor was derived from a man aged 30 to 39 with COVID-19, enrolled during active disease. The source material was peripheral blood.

In nucleotides, the CDR3 is TGTGCCAGCAGCCCACGACAGGGGGCTTGGACTGAAGCTTTCTTT. Protein: CASSPRQGAWTEAFF. The chain links TRBV7-9 to TRBJ1-1, with 10 bases matching TRBD1. CDR3 length equals 15 residues. With 5 bases clipped from V and 5 bases from J, the junction kept 8 bases outside the gene matches. Germline loops: CDR1 SEHNR, CDR2 FQNEAQ (reference sequence).